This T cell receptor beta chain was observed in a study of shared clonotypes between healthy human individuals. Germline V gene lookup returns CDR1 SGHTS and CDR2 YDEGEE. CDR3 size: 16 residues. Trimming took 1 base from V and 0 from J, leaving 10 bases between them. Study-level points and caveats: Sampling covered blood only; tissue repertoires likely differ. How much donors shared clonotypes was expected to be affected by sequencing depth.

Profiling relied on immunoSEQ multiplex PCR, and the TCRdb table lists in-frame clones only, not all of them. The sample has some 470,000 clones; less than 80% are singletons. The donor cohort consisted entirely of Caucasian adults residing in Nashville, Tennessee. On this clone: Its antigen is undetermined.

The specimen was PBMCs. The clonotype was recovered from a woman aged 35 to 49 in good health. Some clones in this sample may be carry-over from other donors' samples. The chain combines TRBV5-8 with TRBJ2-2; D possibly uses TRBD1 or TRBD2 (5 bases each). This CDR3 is CASSLSGGPNTGELFF. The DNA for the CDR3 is TGTGCCAGCAGCTTGAGTGGGGGACCGAACACCGGGGAGCTGTTTTTT. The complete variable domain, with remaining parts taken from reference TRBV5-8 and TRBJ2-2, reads EAGVTQSPTHLIKTRGQQATLRCSPISGHTSVYWYQQALGLGLQFLLWYDEGEERNRGNFPPRFSGRQFPNYSSELNVNALELEDSALYLCASSLSGGPNTGELFFGEGSRLTVL.